A selection of T cell receptor beta chains follows, all from one sample in a study of T cells in Graves' hyperthyroidism and ophthalmopathy. TCRdb re-derived calls from the multiplex PCR reads in MiXCR, one entry per CDR3 protein. The table records hundreds of thousands of distinct CDR3 sequences, around 20% of them present only once. The sequencing sample was made of blood. The receptors shown here come from a man aged 30 to 45 with Graves' ophthalmopathy. CDR3s leave out the opening cysteine and the closing phenylalanine or tryptophan. D genes are given only for firm matches.

j_call d_call v_call cdr3_aa
TRBJ2-1 TRBD1 TRBV9 ASSQGTGLQDEQF
TRBJ1-1 . TRBV29-1 SVEMRLMNTEAF
TRBJ2-7 TRBD1 TRBV11-2 ASSLGGQGAGYEQY
TRBJ1-2 . TRBV6-2/TRBV6-3 ASRTGADYGYT
TRBJ2-1 . TRBV20-1 SAPRQGNNEQF
TRBJ2-4 . TRBV30 AWSPQDLISVAKNIQY
TRBJ2-2 TRBD2 TRBV28 ASSLGTSGRAGELF
TRBJ1-5 TRBD1 TRBV6-2/TRBV6-3 ASSYNRGRGNQPQH
TRBJ2-1 . TRBV24-1 ATSDLPNNEQF
TRBJ1-4 . TRBV28 ASSFSGRVWEKLF
TRBJ2-3 . TRBV6-1 ASSYSPGSGADTQY
TRBJ2-7 . TRBV28 ASSLSGNPYEQY
TRBJ2-1 TRBD2 TRBV20-1 SADWTSGSYNEQF
TRBJ2-7 . TRBV12-3/TRBV12-4 ASKEQGMEQY
TRBJ2-1 TRBD2 TRBV19 ASSPSGTPANEQF
TRBJ2-7 . TRBV14 ASSPAGAPGLA
TRBJ1-1 . TRBV18 ASSPPAMNTEAF
TRBJ1-6 . TRBV28 ASEGRDSPLH
TRBJ2-1 . TRBV5-1 ASSLGRAGSYNEQF
TRBJ2-1 . TRBV3-1 ASSQDSGNEQF
TRBJ2-1 TRBD2 TRBV2 ANRRLAGSEQF
TRBJ2-1 . TRBV15 ATSRDRGDGYNEQF
TRBJ1-1 TRBD1 TRBV14 ASSLGQGAAF
TRBJ2-7 . TRBV9 ASSVEPAPYEQY
TRBJ2-4 . TRBV10-3 AISEGQGWNIQY
TRBJ2-1 TRBD2 TRBV12-3/TRBV12-4 ASSRPEGLATDEQF
TRBJ2-1 . TRBV6-2/TRBV6-3 ASSYPRLAGQEEQF
TRBJ1-5 TRBD1 TRBV28 ASRPGQGAPGNQPQH
TRBJ2-7 TRBD2 TRBV27 ASSFLASGRYDEQY
TRBJ2-1 TRBD2 TRBV12-3/TRBV12-4 ASRPLLGLAGSNEQF
TRBJ2-1 . TRBV10-2 ASSNRDYNEQF
TRBJ1-2 TRBD1 TRBV27 ASSSTSRTGLLVDYGYT
TRBJ2-4 . TRBV11-2 ASSLRAWAIQY
TRBJ2-7 . TRBV12-3/TRBV12-4 ASSSHGYEQY
TRBJ2-2 . TRBV3-1 ASSQDEGETGELF
TRBJ2-2 . TRBV18 ASSPRGAANTGELF
TRBJ1-2 . TRBV6-1 ASSGKLTGMYT
TRBJ1-2 . TRBV28 ASTHRESSIYGYT
TRBJ2-3 TRBD2 TRBV28 ASSSSSGSTDTQY
TRBJ2-7 TRBD2 TRBV20-1 SAHSGRGYEQY
TRBJ1-5 . TRBV28 ASSRTGFFQPQH
TRBJ2-1 . TRBV5-1 ASSLTRSSYNEQF
TRBJ2-3 . TRBV2 ASSVLSTDTQY
TRBJ2-1 TRBD2 TRBV24-1 ATSDSLGTSSYNEQF
TRBJ1-1 . TRBV4-1 ASSQDAGIGTEAF
TRBJ1-6 . TRBV27 ASSLQRLNSPLH
TRBJ2-1 TRBD2 TRBV7-9 ASSLSGRAYEQF
TRBJ1-1 . TRBV29-1 SAVDRGGTEAF
TRBJ1-2 TRBD1 TRBV6-1 ASTGTGVGYT
TRBJ1-2 . TRBV27 ASSMTANYGYT
TRBJ1-3 . TRBV9 ASSPNGQPGNTIY
TRBJ2-2 . TRBV12-3/TRBV12-4 ASSSGLWRDGELF
TRBJ2-7 . TRBV3-1 ASSQDSWDYEQY
TRBJ1-1 TRBD1 TRBV20-1 SGHRGPGTEAF
TRBJ2-3 . TRBV6-2/TRBV6-3 ASQGMGTDTQY
TRBJ2-1 . TRBV27 ASSLTGLASYNEQF
TRBJ1-2 . TRBV5-1 ASSIPRGDFNYGYT
TRBJ1-1 TRBD1 TRBV6-2/TRBV6-3 ASSVDRGYTEAF